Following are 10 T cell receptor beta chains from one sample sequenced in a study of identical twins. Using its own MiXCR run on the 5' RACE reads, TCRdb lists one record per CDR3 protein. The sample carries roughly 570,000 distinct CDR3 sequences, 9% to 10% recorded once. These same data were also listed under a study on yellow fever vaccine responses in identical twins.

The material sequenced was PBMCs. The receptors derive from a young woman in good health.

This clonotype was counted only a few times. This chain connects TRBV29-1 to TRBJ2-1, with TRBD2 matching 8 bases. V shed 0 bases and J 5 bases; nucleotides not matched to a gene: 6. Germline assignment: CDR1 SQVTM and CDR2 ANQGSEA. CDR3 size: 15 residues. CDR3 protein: CSVEDTAGGNNEQFF. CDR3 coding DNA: TGCAGCGTTGAAGACACGGCGGGGGGAAACAATGAGCAGTTCTTC.

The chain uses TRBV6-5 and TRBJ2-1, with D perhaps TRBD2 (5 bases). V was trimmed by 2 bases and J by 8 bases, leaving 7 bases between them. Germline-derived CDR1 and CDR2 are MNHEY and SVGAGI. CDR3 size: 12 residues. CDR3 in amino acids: CASSYGGHEQFF. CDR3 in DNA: TGTGCCAGCAGTTACGGAGGTCATGAGCAGTTCTTC.

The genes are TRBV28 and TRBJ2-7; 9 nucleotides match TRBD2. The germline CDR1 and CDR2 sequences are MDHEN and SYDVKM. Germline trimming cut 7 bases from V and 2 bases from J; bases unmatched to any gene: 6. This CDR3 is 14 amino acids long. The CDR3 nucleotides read TGTGCCAGCAAGGAGGCGGGAGGGACCTACGAGCAGTACTTC. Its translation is CASKEAGGTYEQYF.

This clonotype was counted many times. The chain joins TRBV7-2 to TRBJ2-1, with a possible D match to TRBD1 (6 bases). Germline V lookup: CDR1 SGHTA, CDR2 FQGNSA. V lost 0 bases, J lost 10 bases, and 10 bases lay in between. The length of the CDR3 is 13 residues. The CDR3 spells CASSLASGTEQFF. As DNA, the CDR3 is TGTGCCAGCAGCTTAGCCTCCGGGACAGAGCAGTTCTTC.

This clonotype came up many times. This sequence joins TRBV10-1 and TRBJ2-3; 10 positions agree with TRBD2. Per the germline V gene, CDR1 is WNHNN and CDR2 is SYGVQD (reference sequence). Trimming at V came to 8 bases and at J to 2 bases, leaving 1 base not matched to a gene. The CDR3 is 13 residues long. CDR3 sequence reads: CASGTSDTDTQYF. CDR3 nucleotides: TGCGCCAGCGGGACTAGCGACACAGATACGCAGTATTTT.

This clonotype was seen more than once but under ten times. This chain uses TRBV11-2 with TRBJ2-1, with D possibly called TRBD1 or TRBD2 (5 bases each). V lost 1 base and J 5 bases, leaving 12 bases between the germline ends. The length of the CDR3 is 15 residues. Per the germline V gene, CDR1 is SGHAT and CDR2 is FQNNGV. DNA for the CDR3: TGTGCCAGCAGCTTAGGAAAGGGACCCCACAATGAGCAGTTCTTC. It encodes CASSLGKGPHNEQFF.

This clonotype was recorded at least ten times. CDR3: CASSLGLGAKNIQYF. In nucleotides, the CDR3 is TGCGCCAGCAGCCTTGGACTAGGGGCCAAAAACATTCAGTACTTC. The rearrangement uses TRBV5-1 and TRBJ2-4; 7 nucleotides match TRBD2. Unmatched junction bases numbered 5, after V lost 4 bases and J lost 1 base. CDR3 length equals 15 residues. Germline assignment: CDR1 SGHRS and CDR2 YFSETQ.

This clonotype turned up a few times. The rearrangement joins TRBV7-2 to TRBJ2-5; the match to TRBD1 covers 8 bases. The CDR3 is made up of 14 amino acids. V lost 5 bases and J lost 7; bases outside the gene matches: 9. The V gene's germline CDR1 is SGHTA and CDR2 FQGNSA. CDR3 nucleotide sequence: TGTGCCAGCAGCCAACAGGGGGATCCAGGGACCCAGTACTTC. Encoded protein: CASSQQGDPGTQYF.

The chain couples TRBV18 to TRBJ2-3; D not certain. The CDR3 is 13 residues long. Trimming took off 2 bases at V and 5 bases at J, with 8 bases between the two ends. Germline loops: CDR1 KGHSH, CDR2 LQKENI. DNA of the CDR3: TGTGCCAGCTCACCAACCCCGGAAGATACGCAGTATTTT. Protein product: CASSPTPEDTQYF.

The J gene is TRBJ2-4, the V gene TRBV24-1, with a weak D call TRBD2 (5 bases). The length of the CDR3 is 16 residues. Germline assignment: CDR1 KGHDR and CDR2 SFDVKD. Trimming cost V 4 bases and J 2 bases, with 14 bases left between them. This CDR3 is CATSDPAGESKNIQYF. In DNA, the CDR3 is TGTGCCACCAGTGACCCGGCCGGGGAGTCCAAAAACATTCAGTACTTC.